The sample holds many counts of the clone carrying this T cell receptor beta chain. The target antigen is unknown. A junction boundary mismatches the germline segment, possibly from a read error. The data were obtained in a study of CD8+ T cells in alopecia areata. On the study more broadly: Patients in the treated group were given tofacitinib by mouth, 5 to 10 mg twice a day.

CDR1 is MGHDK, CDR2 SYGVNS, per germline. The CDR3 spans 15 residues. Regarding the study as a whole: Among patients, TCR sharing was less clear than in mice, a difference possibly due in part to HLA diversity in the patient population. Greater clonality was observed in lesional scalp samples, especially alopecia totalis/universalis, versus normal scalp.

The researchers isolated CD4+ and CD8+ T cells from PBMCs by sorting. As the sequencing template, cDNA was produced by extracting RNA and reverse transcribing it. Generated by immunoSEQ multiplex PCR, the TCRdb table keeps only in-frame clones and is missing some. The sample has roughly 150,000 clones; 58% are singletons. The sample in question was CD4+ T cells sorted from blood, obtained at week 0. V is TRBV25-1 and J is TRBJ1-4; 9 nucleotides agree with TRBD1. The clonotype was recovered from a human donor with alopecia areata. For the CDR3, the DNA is TGTGCCAGCAGTGAGGTGGTTGGGACAGGGCCTCCTAAACCATTT. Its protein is CASSEVVGTGPPKPF. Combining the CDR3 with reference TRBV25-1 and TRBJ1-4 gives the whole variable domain EADIYQTPRYLVIGTGKKITLECSQTMGHDKMYWYQQDPGMELHLIHYSYGVNSTEKGDLSSESTVSRIRTEHFPLTLESARPSHTSQYLCASSEVVGTGPPKPFGSGTQLSVL.